Following are 9 T cell receptor beta chains from one sample sequenced in a study of blood T cell repertoires in COVID-19. TCRdb keeps only in-frame clones here, not all; method: immunoSEQ multiplex PCR. The table shows some 96,000 clones, with about 89% occurring only once. Specimen: peripheral blood. These receptors all stem from a man between 45 and 60 years old with acute or convalescent COVID-19.

This chain connects TRBV11-2 to TRBJ2-1, with TRBD2 matching 7 bases. The V and J ends lost 1 base and 4 bases, in that order; junction bases with no gene match: 4. This CDR3 contains 15 residues. Germline values: CDR1 SGHAT, CDR2 FQNNGV. CDR3 loop: CASSLVVAGYNEQFF. CDR3 DNA: TGTGCCAGCAGCTTAGTGGTAGCGGGTTACAATGAGCAGTTCTTC.

The chain combines TRBV18 with TRBJ2-5; no clear D. There are 13 residues in the CDR3. Germline CDR1 is KGHSH and CDR2 is LQKENI. V lost 2 bases and J lost 5, with 9 bases in between. The CDR3 coding sequence is TGTGCCAGCTCACCAGGGCTAACGGAGACCCAGTACTTC. It translates to CASSPGLTETQYF. Looking up the rest from reference TRBV18 and TRBJ2-5 gives the full variable domain: NAGVMQNPRHLVRRRGQEARLRCSPMKGHSHVYWYRQLPEEGLKFMVYLQKENIIDESGMPKERFSAEFPKEGPSILRIQQVVRGDSAAYFCASSPGLTETQYFGPGTRLLVL.

Here the CDR3 reads CASKKGGLAVNEQFF. DNA of the CDR3: TGTGCCAGTAAGAAGGGAGGACTAGCTGTCAATGAGCAGTTCTTC. The rearrangement uses TRBV3-1 (or the pseudogene TRBV3-2) and TRBJ2-1, with 8 positions matching TRBD2. The CDR3 contains 15 residues. The germline CDR1 and CDR2 sequences are LGHDT and YNNKEL (reference sequence). V was clipped by 9 bases and J by 6 bases; unmatched bases: 13.

In its sample, this clone was seen a few times. V and J are TRBV2 and TRBJ2-1; unclear D gene. Germline loops: CDR1 SNHLY, CDR2 FYNNEI. This CDR3 has 13 residues. Trimming left V 8 bases short and J 3 bases short, with 11 bases between. This CDR3 is CASARINYNEQFF. Written as DNA, the CDR3 is TGTGCCAGCGCTAGGATTAACTACAATGAGCAGTTCTTC.

The chain couples TRBV11-2 to TRBJ2-7, with D possibly TRBD1 on 6 matching bases. The germline V gene has CDR1 SGHAT and CDR2 FQNNGV. V gave up 4 bases and J gave up 1 base, with 14 bases separating them. This CDR3 comprises 15 residues. The CDR3 DNA reads TGTGCCAGCAGCTACCCAAGGGGGAGTTCCTACGAGCAGTACTTC. Its translation is CASSYPRGSSYEQYF.

V is TRBV6-5 and J is TRBJ1-1; possible D gene TRBD1, 5 bases. The V gene's germline CDR1 is MNHEY and CDR2 SVGAGI. The CDR3 totals 15 residues. Trimming removed 1 base at V and 2 bases at J, with 11 bases between. The CDR3 DNA reads as TGTGCCAGCAGTTACTACCGGGACTCAAACACTGAAGCTTTCTTT. As protein: CASSYYRDSNTEAFF.

The gene calls are TRBV10-3 and TRBJ2-2, with 9 bases matching TRBD1. The germline V gene has CDR1 ENHRY and CDR2 SYGVKD. This CDR3 is built from 15 residues. V shed 6 bases and J 5 bases; nucleotides not matched to a gene: 7. The CDR3 here is CAISGDRVGTGELFF. The CDR3 bases are TGTGCCATCAGCGGGGACAGGGTCGGAACCGGGGAGCTGTTTTTT.

This chain joins TRBV3-1 (or the pseudogene TRBV3-2) and TRBJ2-3; 8 bases match TRBD1. The CDR3 length is 15 residues. Germline values: CDR1 LGHDT, CDR2 YNNKEL (reference sequence). The V segment lost 4 bases and the J segment 4 bases; nucleotides outside the gene matches: 7. In nucleotides, the CDR3 is TGTGCCAGCAGCCTTAGACAGGGGACCCCAGATACGCAGTATTTT. The encoded protein is CASSLRQGTPDTQYF.

V is TRBV7-2 and J is TRBJ2-5; D unclear. V dropped 4 bases and J dropped 5 bases, with 11 bases sitting between them. The CDR3 length is 13 residues. Germline CDR1 reads SGHTA; CDR2 reads FQGNSA. CDR3 nucleotides: TGTGCCAGCAGCTCCGGGTCCGCGGAGACCCAGTACTTC. Its protein is CASSSGSAETQYF.